Listed here are 4 T cell receptor beta chains from one sample, sequenced in a study of multiple sclerosis patients with progressive multifocal leukoencephalopathy. Only in-frame clones appear in the TCRdb table, and some are missing; sequencing was by immunoSEQ multiplex PCR. The sample gives 25,000 to 30,000 clones, about nine tenths of which show up once; approximately 1.6% is in the top ten. Time point noted: more than 5 months of natalizumab therapy. The starting material was PBMCs, obtained from a patient treated with natalizumab. The source is a human donor with multiple sclerosis.

The chain is built from TRBV27 and TRBJ2-3, with a tentative D call TRBD1 (6 bases). The CDR3 spans 17 residues. CDR1 and CDR2 (germline): MNHEY, SMNVEV (reference sequence). Trimming stripped 3 bases from V and 2 bases from J, with 18 bases between. This CDR3 reads CASSLYRAVGITDTQYF. The DNA of the CDR3 is TGTGCCAGCAGTTTGTACAGGGCCGTCGGAATCACAGATACGCAGTATTTT.

This clone appeared once. The chain joins TRBV15 to TRBJ1-4; D perhaps matches TRBD1 (5 bases). V was shortened by 0 bases and J by 4 bases, with 15 bases between the two germline ends. The CDR3 loop spans 17 amino acids. Germline V gene lookup returns CDR1 LNHNV and CDR2 YYDKDF (reference sequence). Here the CDR3 DNA reads TGTGCCACCAGCAGAGAAACCCCGCGGGGGGGTAATGAAAAACTGTTTTTT. Protein product: CATSRETPRGGNEKLFF.

This chain uses TRBV5-4 with TRBJ2-7; D not resolved. Per the germline V gene, CDR1 is SGHNT and CDR2 is YYREEE (reference sequence). V gave up 0 bases and J gave up 7 bases, with 14 bases separating them. This CDR3 contains 14 residues. Written as DNA, the CDR3 is TGTGCCAGCAGCTTGGCCGGAAGTCCGCGGGAGCAGTACTTC. Protein: CASSLAGSPREQYF.

The rearrangement joins TRBV6-5 to TRBJ1-2, with 10 bases lining up with TRBD1. The length of the CDR3 is 14 residues. Germline V gives CDR1 MNHEY, CDR2 SVGAGI. Losses at the gene ends were 9 bases for V and 6 bases for J; bases not matched to a gene: 10. CDR3 nucleotides: TGTGCCAGTGGGAGGGGACAGGGGACCGATGGCTACACCTTC. Translating gives CASGRGQGTDGYTF.